This T cell receptor beta chain was identified in a study of blood T cell repertoires in COVID-19 (dated by TCRdb to about 2020). Background on the whole study: Samples covering the acute and convalescent phases of COVID-19 were provided by collaborators in the United States, Italy and Spain. The prospective study material was composed of cDNA or gDNA derived from T cells, B-cell-depleted T cells, or PBMCs. The dataset comprised deeply sampled blood TCRbeta repertoires from subjects exposed to, actively infected with, or recovered from COVID-19. The repertoires were released in a freely available public database intended as a resource for research on the immune response to SARS-CoV-2. The samples were drawn from the first 160 participants of the ongoing ImmuneRACE study and from about 1,200 subjects provided by 6 global collaborators. The sample metadata nearly always contained a de-identified subject ID, COVID-19 status, age in years and sex. HLA class I and class II types, where available, came from metadata supplied by the sample provider rather than from assay-based typing. Overall study outcomes, separate from this receptor: Clinical and demographic metadata were provided uncurated, with the amount varying by source and participant.

CDR1 SNHLY and CDR2 FYNNEI were looked up in the germline V gene. Relative to germline, V is missing 7 bases and J is missing 4 bases, with 9 bases of the junction outside any gene match. Spanning cysteine to phenylalanine, the CDR3 consists of 14 amino acids. The sequence is cut down to CDR3 DNA, 42 bases in frame from base 1. One collaborating source in Seattle enrolled patients during active infection and followed them longitudinally through the course of disease. The collaborating institutions used their own protocols to collect whole blood in K2EDTA tubes. For TCRbeta analysis, collaborators shipped samples as frozen whole blood, isolated PBMCs, or DNA extracted from either of those sample types. The immunoSEQ Assay, a bias-controlled multiplex PCR, was used to amplify TCRbeta CDR3 regions from genomic DNA. In the paper's pipeline: The number of nucleated cells in each sample was estimated by amplification of reference gene primers within the assay. To quantify the absolute abundance of each unique TCRbeta CDR3 rearrangement, sequence reads were collapsed and filtered. For each sample, productive Simpson clonality was calculated as the square root of Simpson's diversity index across productive rearrangements. The source is immuneACCESS, and TCRdb retained only in-frame sequences with V and J called. Part of the clones is not carried over; for the studies checked, unresolved V genes explain less than half of this, and the remainder is unexplained. That table furnishes V, J and clone size, whereas the DNA furnished D and trimming. Within this sample are some 80,000 clones, with around 82% of them counted one time only. The ten biggest clones cover just over 35% of the sample.

Regarding this clone: Its binding antigen is unknown. Nothing much larger sits one base from this clone, and base qualities are not available.

The specimen was peripheral blood. The TCR originated in a man aged 55 to 70 with COVID-19, enrolled during active disease. The chain joins TRBV2 to TRBJ2-5; TRBD1 lines up with 7 middle nucleotides. CDR3 region: CASILTGDRETQYF. At the DNA level, the sequence is TGTGCCAGCATTCTAACAGGGGACCGAGAGACCCAGTACTTC.